The TCR beta chain under discussion was sequenced for a study of beta chain features in type 1 diabetes. Background on the study: Healthy donors, compared against patients, showed similar age, gender and cell yields. Sorted cells, some 110 million in number, were examined across all samples. The study's findings and limits: VDJ junctions sequenced from type 1 diabetes patients showed fewer insertions and more deletions.

This clone was detected only a few times. Its specificity is not known. Sorting of CD4+ naive, central memory, regulatory and stem cell-like memory cells was performed via CD45RO/CCR7/CD25/CD127/CD95/CD27. CDR3 length: 14 residues. Germline V gives CDR1 SGHTA, CDR2 FQGTGA. V shed 4 bases, J shed 7 bases, and the junction held 7 bases outside the gene matches. Reverse transcribing all isolated RNA meant expressed TCRB transcripts were sequenced. TCRdb's table, derived via immunoSEQ multiplex PCR, lists solely in-frame clones and lacks some. The sample lists a few hundred thousand clones; roughly 13% were seen once.

Sequencing was done on a sample of naive CD4+ T cells from blood. The chain employs TRBV7-3 and TRBJ2-1; 7 nucleotides match TRBD2. The origin of this receptor is a man between 18 and 29 years old in good health. For the CDR3, the DNA is TGTGCCAGCAGCTATTCAGGACTAGAGAATGAGCAGTTCTTC. This sequence encodes CASSYSGLENEQFF.